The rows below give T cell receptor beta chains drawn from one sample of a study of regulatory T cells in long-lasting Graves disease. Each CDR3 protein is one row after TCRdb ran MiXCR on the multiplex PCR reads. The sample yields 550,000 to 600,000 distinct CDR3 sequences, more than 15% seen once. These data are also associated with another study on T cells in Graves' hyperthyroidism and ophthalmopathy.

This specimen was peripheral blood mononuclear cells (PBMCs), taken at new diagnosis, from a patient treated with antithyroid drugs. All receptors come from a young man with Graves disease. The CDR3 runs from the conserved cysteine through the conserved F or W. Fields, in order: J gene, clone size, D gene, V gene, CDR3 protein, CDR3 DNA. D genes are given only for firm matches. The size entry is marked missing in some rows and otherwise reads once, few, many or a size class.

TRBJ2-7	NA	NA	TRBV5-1	CASSLGVAGSSYEQYF	TGCGCCAGCAGCTTGGGAGTCGCAGGGAGCTCCTACGAGCAGTACTTC
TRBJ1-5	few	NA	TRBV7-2	CASSTHYREVSNQPQHF	TGTGCCAGCAGCACCCATTACAGGGAGGTCAGCAATCAGCCCCAGCATTTT
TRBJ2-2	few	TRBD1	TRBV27	CASSLLIVTGGTGELFF	TGTGCCAGCAGTTTACTAATTGTGACAGGGGGTACCGGGGAGCTGTTTTTT
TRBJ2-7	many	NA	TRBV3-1	CASRPGHSEQYF	TGTGCCAGCAGGCCCGGACACTCCGAGCAGTACTTC
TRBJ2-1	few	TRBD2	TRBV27	CASVARLAGSSYNEQFF	TGTGCCAGCGTTGCTAGGTTAGCGGGGAGCTCCTACAATGAGCAGTTCTTC
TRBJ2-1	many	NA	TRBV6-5	CASSYSTENNEQFF	TGTGCCAGCAGTTACTCGACAGAAAACAATGAGCAGTTCTTC
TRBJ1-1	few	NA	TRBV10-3	CAISSPGPTEAFF	TGTGCCATCAGCTCACCGGGCCCCACTGAAGCTTTCTTT
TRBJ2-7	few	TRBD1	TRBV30	CAWSRTGGEQYF	TGTGCCTGGAGTAGGACAGGGGGCGAGCAGTACTTC
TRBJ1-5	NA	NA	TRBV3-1	CASSPERSNQPQHF	TGTGCCAGCAGCCCCGAAAGAAGCAATCAGCCCCAGCATTTT
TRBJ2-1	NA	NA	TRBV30	CAWMSSVGGWDEQFF	TGTGCCTGGATGTCTAGTGTTGGCGGATGGGATGAGCAGTTCTTC
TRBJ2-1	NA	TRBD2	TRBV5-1	CASSAILVYGGDEQFF	TGCGCCAGCAGCGCCATCCTGGTTTATGGGGGGGATGAGCAGTTCTTC
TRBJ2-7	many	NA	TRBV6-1	CASSVTGPEQYF	TGTGCCAGCAGTGTGACAGGACCCGAGCAGTACTTC
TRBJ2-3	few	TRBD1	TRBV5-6	CASSFGTGKRGQYF	TGTGCCAGCAGCTTTGGGACAGGGAAACGTGGGCAGTATTTT
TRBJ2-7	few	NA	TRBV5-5	CASSGVQPYEQYF	TGTGCCAGCAGCGGAGTCCAACCCTACGAGCAGTACTTC
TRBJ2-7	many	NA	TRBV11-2	CASISVVGTHEQYF	TGTGCCAGCATTTCCGTCGTGGGGACGCACGAGCAGTACTTC
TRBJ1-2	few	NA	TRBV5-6	CASSPPAGRYYGYTF	TGTGCCAGCAGCCCACCGGCAGGGCGGTACTATGGCTACACCTTC
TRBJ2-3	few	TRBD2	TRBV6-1	CASRGLAGDTDTQYF	TGTGCCAGCCGTGGGCTAGCGGGAGACACAGATACGCAGTATTTT
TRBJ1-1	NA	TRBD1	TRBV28	CASSFIDRGNTEAFF	TGTGCCAGCAGTTTCATAGACAGGGGGAACACTGAAGCTTTCTTT
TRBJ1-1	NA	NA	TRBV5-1	CASSLNPLANTEAFF	TGCGCCAGCAGCTTGAACCCCCTGGCGAACACTGAAGCTTTCTTT
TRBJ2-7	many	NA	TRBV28	CASTQAGLRSDEQYF	TGTGCCAGCACCCAAGCCGGGCTCCGGTCCGACGAGCAGTACTTC
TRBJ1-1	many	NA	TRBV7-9	CASSLNLDKPNTEAFF	TGTGCCAGCAGCTTAAATCTTGACAAGCCGAACACTGAAGCTTTCTTT
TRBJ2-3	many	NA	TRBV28	CASRVASRTDTQYF	TGTGCCAGCAGGGTGGCATCCCGCACAGATACGCAGTATTTT
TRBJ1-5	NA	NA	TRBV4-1	CASSQGAEINNQPQHF	TGCGCCAGCAGCCAAGGGGCAGAAATAAACAATCAGCCCCAGCATTTT
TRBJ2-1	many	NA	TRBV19	CASSSSSVAAYEQFF	TGTGCCAGTAGTTCATCCTCCGTCGCTGCTTATGAGCAGTTCTTC
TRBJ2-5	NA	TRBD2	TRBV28	CASSVGTSGRTYQETQYF	TGTGCCAGCAGTGTCGGGACTAGCGGGAGGACCTACCAAGAGACCCAGTACTTC
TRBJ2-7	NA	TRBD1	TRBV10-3	CAIGGTGSSHEQYF	TGTGCCATCGGGGGGACAGGGAGTTCCCACGAGCAGTACTTC
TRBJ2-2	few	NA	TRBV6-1	CASSEAQTGGFGELFF	TGTGCCAGCAGTGAAGCGCAGACGGGCGGCTTCGGGGAGCTGTTTTTT
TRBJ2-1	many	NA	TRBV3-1	CASMDVYNEQFF	TGTGCCAGCATGGATGTCTACAATGAGCAGTTCTTC
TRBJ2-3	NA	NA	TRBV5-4	CASSRRGAGSTDTQYF	TGTGCCAGCAGCCGCCGGGGGGCGGGTAGCACAGATACGCAGTATTTT
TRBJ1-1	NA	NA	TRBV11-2	CASSLENTEDFF	TGTGCCAGCAGCTTAGAGAACACTGAAGATTTCTTT
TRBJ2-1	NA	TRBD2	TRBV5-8	CASSSTETSGRVPHEQFF	TGTGCCAGCAGCTCGACAGAGACTAGCGGGAGGGTTCCCCATGAGCAGTTCTTC
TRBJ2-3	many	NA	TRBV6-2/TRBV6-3	CASSYSGGSGSTDTQYF	TGTGCCAGCAGTTACTCGGGGGGTAGCGGCAGCACAGATACGCAGTATTTT
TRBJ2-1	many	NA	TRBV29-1	CSVEIDSSSYNEQFF	TGCAGCGTTGAAATAGACAGCAGCTCCTACAATGAGCAGTTCTTC
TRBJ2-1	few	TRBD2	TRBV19	CASSPSGGGYNEQFF	TGTGCCAGTAGTCCTTCGGGAGGGGGATACAATGAGCAGTTCTTC
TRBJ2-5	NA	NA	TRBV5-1	CASSSRPNGETQYF	TGCGCCAGCAGCTCCCGACCGAACGGGGAGACCCAGTACTTC
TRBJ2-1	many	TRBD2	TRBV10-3	CATSGGPYNEQFF	TGTGCCACGTCGGGAGGGCCCTACAATGAGCAGTTCTTC
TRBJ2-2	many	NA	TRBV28	CASSLGLASTGELFF	TGTGCCAGCAGTTTAGGTCTAGCGAGTACCGGGGAGCTGTTTTTT
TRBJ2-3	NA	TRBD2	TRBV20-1	CSARAPPKREFSDTQYF	TGCAGTGCTAGAGCCCCTCCCAAGCGGGAGTTCTCAGATACGCAGTATTTT
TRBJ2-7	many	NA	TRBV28	CASSTIITYEQYF	TGTGCCAGCAGTACCATTATAACCTACGAGCAGTACTTC
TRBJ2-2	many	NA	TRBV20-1	CSASPPPGELFF	TGCAGTGCTAGTCCCCCGCCCGGGGAGCTGTTTTTT
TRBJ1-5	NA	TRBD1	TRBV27	CASSFGQGAGNQPQHF	TGTGCCAGCAGTTTTGGACAGGGGGCGGGCAATCAGCCCCAGCATTTT
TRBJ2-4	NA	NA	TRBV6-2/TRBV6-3	CASRPDTWGIQYF	TGTGCCAGCAGACCCGACACATGGGGCATTCAGTACTTC
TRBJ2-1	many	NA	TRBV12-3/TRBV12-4	CASCWGAGNEQFF	TGTGCCAGCTGCTGGGGGGCGGGCAATGAGCAGTTCTTC
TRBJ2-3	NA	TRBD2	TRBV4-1	CASSQDRASGLSTDTQYF	TGCGCCAGCAGCCAAGATAGGGCTAGCGGGTTGAGCACAGATACGCAGTATTTT
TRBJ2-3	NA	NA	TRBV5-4	CASSLKSADTQYF	TGTGCCAGCAGCTTGAAGTCTGCAGATACGCAGTATTTT
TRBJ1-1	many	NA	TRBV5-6	CASSFSDTEAFF	TGTGCCAGCAGCTTTTCAGACACTGAAGCTTTCTTT
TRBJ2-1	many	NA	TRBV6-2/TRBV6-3	CASSWSGRHNEQFF	TGTGCCAGCAGTTGGTCGGGCCGACACAATGAGCAGTTCTTC
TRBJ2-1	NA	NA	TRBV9	CASSGWDSGVRHEQFF	TGTGCCAGCAGCGGATGGGACTCCGGGGTGAGGCATGAGCAGTTCTTC
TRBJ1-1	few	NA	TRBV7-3	CASSPGPDTEAFF	TGTGCCAGCAGTCCCGGGCCGGACACTGAAGCTTTCTTT
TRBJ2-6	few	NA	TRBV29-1	CSVERLGGANVLTF	TGCAGCGTTGAGAGGCTTGGCGGGGCCAACGTCCTGACTTTC
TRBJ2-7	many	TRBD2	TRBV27	CASSPRQAGGYEQYF	TGTGCCAGCAGTCCGCGCCAAGCGGGGGGATACGAGCAGTACTTC
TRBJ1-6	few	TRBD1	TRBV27	CASSYWTGNNSPLHF	TGTGCCAGCAGTTATTGGACAGGGAATAATTCACCCCTCCACTTT
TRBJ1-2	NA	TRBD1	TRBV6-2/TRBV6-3	CASSYGQGALGYTF	TGTGCCAGCAGTTATGGACAGGGGGCGCTTGGCTACACCTTC
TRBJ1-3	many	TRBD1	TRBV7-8	CASSSTGTMDTIYF	TGTGCCAGCAGCTCGACAGGGACCATGGACACCATATATTTT
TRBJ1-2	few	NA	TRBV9	CASSLPGDGPSYGYTF	TGTGCCAGCAGCCTCCCAGGGGACGGCCCGAGTTATGGCTACACCTTC
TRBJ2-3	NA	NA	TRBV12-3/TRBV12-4	CASSFLEGTDTQYF	TGTGCCAGCAGTTTCCTGGAGGGCACAGATACGCAGTATTTT
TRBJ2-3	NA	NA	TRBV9	CASSVKTGFTDTQYF	TGTGCCAGCAGCGTAAAGACAGGTTTTACAGATACGCAGTATTTT
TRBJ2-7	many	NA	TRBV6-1	CASSPRLTYEQYF	TGTGCCAGCAGTCCCCGGTTAACCTACGAGCAGTACTTC
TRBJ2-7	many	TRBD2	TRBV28	CASSPGGGGHSYEQYF	TGTGCCAGCAGTCCCGGCGGGGGGGGGCATTCCTACGAGCAGTACTTC
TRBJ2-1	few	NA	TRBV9	CASSVGGSYNEQFF	TGTGCCAGCAGCGTAGGAGGCTCCTACAATGAGCAGTTCTTC